This T cell receptor (beta chain) was recovered during a study of cytomegalovirus exposure and HLA in healthy donors. General study findings and limits: Later analysis associated a missense DCLRE1C variant with TCR beta V- and J-gene trimming. Investigators reported 164 TCR beta chains as tied to cytomegalovirus.

The PCR ran on 60 Vbeta and 13 Jbeta primers. Original processing methods: There were around 80 million unique TCR beta chains by a later count, and some 11 million of them were shared. Assay used: immunoSEQ multiplex PCR; TCRdb lists only in-frame clones, some missing. The V and J calls and the clone size are those of that table, but D and trimming were determined from the DNA. This repertoire shows about 180,000 clones, around 80% found once; its top ten account for roughly 0.5%. In regard to this clone: Its specificity is not known.

V shed 3 bases and J shed 5 bases, with 8 bases lying between them. The CDR3 covers 11 residues. Germline V gene data show CDR1 as SQVTM and CDR2 as ANQGSEA. Sequencing was performed on PBMCs. The V call is TRBV29-1, the J call TRBJ2-7; D gene unclear. The source of this sequence is a woman between 45 and 60 years old in good health and CMV-seronegative. The CDR3 nucleotides read TGCAGCGTTGAGGCAGTGGACGAGCAGTACTTC. This codes for CSVEAVDEQYF.